This T cell receptor (beta chain) was sequenced during a study of shared clonotypes between healthy human individuals. The wider study: Every donor yielded three CD4 naive, three CD4 memory, two CD8 naive and one CD8 memory plate. Broader study findings: Clonotypes shared by all four donors outscored non-shared clonotypes in generation probability.

The length of the CDR3 is 16 residues. The ends lost 0 bases at V and 2 bases at J; junction bases unmatched: 8. Germline V gene sequence: CDR1 SGHRS, CDR2 YFSETQ. Notes on this clone: Its specificity is not known.

Assay: immunoSEQ multiplex PCR; the TCRdb copy retains only in-frame clones and omits some. Here the sample spans about 590,000 clones, 95% being singletons. Naivety among CD8 cells was defined by CD45RO negativity and positive CCR7 selection, thereby excluding terminally differentiated effector memory CD45RA+ cells. Material for sequencing was naive CD8+ T cells sorted from blood. The rearrangement uses TRBV5-1 and TRBJ2-7; TRBD2 agrees at 7 bases. The clonotype comes from a woman aged 25 to 39 in good health. CDR3 nucleotide sequence: TGCGCCAGCAGCTTGGGTAGGCTAGCGGTTCCCTACGAGCAGTACTTC. Its protein is CASSLGRLAVPYEQYF.